This T cell receptor (beta chain) was sequenced during a study of shared clonotypes between healthy human individuals. The study, taken as a whole, reports: Clonotypes shared by all four donors outscored non-shared clonotypes in generation probability. Naive CD4 clonotypes were shared across a few donors at 4% to 5%.

From germline, CDR1 is SNHLY and CDR2 FYNNEI. This CDR3 is 13 amino acids long. V lost 4 bases to trimming and J lost 5 bases, with 11 bases between them. When replicate PCRs were run on sorted subsets, they used about 220 ng DNA, about 30,000 T cell genomes. Original processing methods: Junction-only sequences without quality scores came from ImmunoSEQ, so filtering differed. Using immunoSEQ multiplex PCR, the repertoire was profiled, and TCRdb retains in-frame clones only, with some absent. V and J calls plus clone size are reproduced from that table; the DNA served to infer D and trimming. The table lists roughly 1,800,000 clones, less than 95% of them singletons. As defined, naive CD8 cells were CD45RO-negative and positively selected for CCR7, with terminally differentiated effector memory CD45RA+ cells excluded. Points on this clone: What it binds is not known. Within the sample, other DNA sequences also encode this same CDR3.

The chain couples TRBV2 to TRBJ1-1; possible D gene TRBD1, 5 bases. This sequence originates from a man between 18 and 29 years old in good health. The sample was naive CD8+ T cells sorted from blood. The DNA of the CDR3 is TGTGCCAGCAGTGTGGGGGGGAGGACTGAAGCTTTCTTT. It translates to CASSVGGRTEAFF.